Below are 20 T cell receptor beta chains sequenced from a single sample in a study of CD8 T cells in ankylosing spondylitis. Each CDR3 protein gets one entry after TCRdb re-called the 5' RACE reads with MiXCR. Of about 100,000 distinct CDR3 sequences in the sample, 8.8% were seen once. Sample: blood, either unsorted or a sorted T cell fraction (not recorded which). The receptors were gathered from a male donor with ankylosing spondylitis or in good health (not recorded which).

This clonotype was detected ten times or more. The V and J genes are TRBV6-1 and TRBJ2-7, with no clear D. The CDR3 spans 15 residues. Trimming cost V 3 bases and J 5 bases, with 17 bases left between them. Germline V gives CDR1 MNHNS, CDR2 SASEGT. In DNA, the CDR3 is TGTGCCAGCAGTGAGAGTATGGGCAGGCGAGACGAGCAGTACTTC. Protein product: CASSESMGRRDEQYF.

As to this clonotype: The junction departs from the called germline gene at one end, perhaps through a read error. This sequence joins TRBV24-1 and TRBJ1-1, with D tentatively TRBD1 (5 bases). The germline V gene encodes CDR1 KGHDR and CDR2 SFDVKD. The CDR3 totals 13 residues. Written as DNA, the CDR3 is TGTGCCACCAGTGATCCCAGGGACTCTGAAGCTTTCTTC. Residues: CATSDPRDSEAFF.

The table lists this clonotype with many counts. The CDR3 DNA reads as TGCGCCAGCAGCTTGGTCGGGACAGGGTCTCGAGAGACCCAGTACTTC. Protein sequence: CASSLVGTGSRETQYF. The chain is built from TRBV5-1 and TRBJ2-5; TRBD1 matches 9 bases. After removal of 0 bases from V and 4 bases from J, the junction contained 7 bases not matched to a gene. Germline V gene data show CDR1 as SGHRS and CDR2 as YFSETQ. CDR3 length: 16 amino acids.

About this clonotype: A read error may be the cause here, since a much bigger clone is one base away. The chain combines TRBV2 with TRBJ1-2; no firm D call. The CDR3 loop spans 14 amino acids. The germline V gene encodes CDR1 SNHLY and CDR2 FYNNEI. Here the CDR3 DNA reads TGTGTCGGATTGGAAAACAGAAATGACTATGGCTACACCTTC. This sequence encodes CVGLENRNDYGYTF.

The table lists this clonotype with many counts. The chain uses TRBV9 and TRBJ2-1; TRBD2 agrees at 7 bases. Germline CDR1 and CDR2: SGDLS and YYNGEE. The CDR3 is 16 residues long. V lost 4 bases and J lost 2; bases outside the gene matches: 9. CDR3 residues: CASSPGASGAYNEQFF. CDR3 coding DNA: TGTGCCAGCAGCCCCGGGGCTAGCGGTGCCTACAATGAGCAGTTCTTC.

This clonotype appeared many times. The CDR3 coding sequence is TGTGCCAGCAGTCCCGCCCGGGACCCATTACAGGGCGATGAGCAGTTCTTC. Amino acids: CASSPARDPLQGDEQFF. V is TRBV6-2 or TRBV6-3 and J is TRBJ2-1, with D possibly matching TRBD1 (6 bases). The germline gives CDR1 MNHEY, CDR2 SVGEGT. The CDR3 is 17 residues long. Deletions cut 5 bases from V and 8 bases from J, with 25 bases between.

This clonotype has only a few counts. This sequence joins TRBV20-1 and TRBJ2-5; 16 nucleotides line up with TRBD2. Trimming took 6 bases from V and 4 from J; bases not matched to a gene: 8. This CDR3 has 16 residues. Germline-derived CDR1 and CDR2 are DFQATT and SNEGSKA (reference sequence). The CDR3 DNA follows: TGCAGTGCCCTAGGGACTAGCGGGGGGGCCAGAGAGACCCAGTACTTC. This encodes CSALGTSGGARETQYF.

The J gene is TRBJ2-3, the V gene TRBV20-1, with a possible D match to TRBD2 (6 bases). CDR1 and CDR2 (germline): DFQATT, SNEGSKA (reference sequence). The CDR3 is made up of 15 amino acids. The germline V and J ends were trimmed by 4 bases and 0 bases, with 14 bases remaining between them. The CDR3 region is CSAKSGDFSTDTQYF. The CDR3 nucleotides are TGCAGTGCTAAATCGGGAGACTTTAGCACAGATACGCAGTATTTT.

This clonotype was seen many times. The CDR3 sequence is CASSLFGQMNTEAFF. CDR3 DNA: TGCGCCAGCAGCTTGTTTGGACAGATGAACACTGAAGCTTTCTTT. V is TRBV5-1 and J is TRBJ1-1, with a tentative D call TRBD1 (6 bases). From germline, CDR1 is SGHRS and CDR2 YFSETQ. V was clipped by 1 base and J by 0 bases, with 10 bases between them. This CDR3 is built from 15 residues.

This clonotype was detected ten times or more. The J gene is TRBJ2-1, the V gene TRBV7-8; D not certain. This CDR3 contains 13 residues. Germline CDR1 and CDR2: SGHVS and FQNEAQ. Trimming shortened V by 0 bases and J by 7 bases, and 7 bases separated the two germline ends. CDR3 DNA: TGTGCCAGCAGCTTAGCCCCCGGGAATGAGCAGTTCTTC. It translates to CASSLAPGNEQFF.

In regard to this clonotype: A much larger clone is a single base away; this may be a read error. The chain uses TRBV5-1 and TRBJ1-5; D not certain. Germline loops: CDR1 SGHRS, CDR2 YFSETQ. CDR3 length: 15 residues. CDR3 loop: CASSLDSASNPPQHF. The CDR3 nucleotides are TGCGCCAGCAGCTTGGACAGCGCTAGCAATCCGCCCCAGCATTTT. Filled out from reference TRBV5-1 and TRBJ1-5, the complete variable domain reads KAGVTQTPRYLIKTRGQQVTLSCSPISGHRSVSWYQQTPGQGLQFLFEYFSETQRNKGNFPGRFSGRQFSNSRSEMNVSTLELGDSALYLCASSLDSASNPPQHFGDGTRLSIL.

This clonotype was seen ten or more times. V gene TRBV6-1 combines with J gene TRBJ2-7, with 7 bases aligning to TRBD1. Germline CDR1 reads MNHNS; CDR2 reads SASEGT. V lost 5 bases and J lost 2; bases outside the gene matches: 15. The CDR3 has 17 amino acids. CDR3 coding DNA: TGTGCCAGCAGTCTCCAAGACCCCGACAGGGTGGCCTACGAGCAGTACTTC. It translates to CASSLQDPDRVAYEQYF.

Ten or more counts support this clonotype. CDR3 coding DNA: TGTGCCAGCAGCCCCCAGCAGGGGCAGGCAGATACGCAGTATTTT. Its protein is CASSPQQGQADTQYF. J is TRBJ2-3 and V is TRBV11-1; tentatively, D is TRBD1 (6 bases). CDR3 length: 15 residues. Trimming stripped 5 bases from V and 4 bases from J, with 16 bases between. Germline CDR1 and CDR2: SGHAT and FQDESV (reference sequence). The variable domain in full, completed from reference TRBV11-1 and TRBJ2-3, reads EAEVAQSPRYKITEKSQAVAFWCDPISGHATLYWYRQILGQGPELLVQFQDESVVDDSQLPKDRFSAERLKGVDSTLKIQPAELGDSAMYLCASSPQQGQADTQYFGPGTRLTVL.

This clonotype was counted once. The V gene is TRBV7-6, the J gene TRBJ2-7; TRBD2 agrees at 9 bases. In germline, CDR1 is SGHVS, CDR2 FNYEAQ. V lost 3 bases and J lost 6; bases outside the gene matches: 15. The CDR3 contains 17 residues. As DNA, the CDR3 is TGTGCCAGCAGCTTTCCCGCCGGGACTAGCTCTTCCCTCGAGCAGTACTTC. It specifies CASSFPAGTSSSLEQYF.

The CDR3 loop reads CASSSTSAQETQYF. The CDR3 coding sequence is TGCGCCAGCAGCTCGACTAGCGCCCAAGAGACCCAGTACTTC. This sequence joins TRBV5-1 and TRBJ2-5; 8 bases agree with TRBD2. Germline V gene lookup returns CDR1 SGHRS and CDR2 YFSETQ. The CDR3 is 14 residues long. J was trimmed by 1 base and V by 3 bases; bases with no gene match: 2.

In the case of this clonotype: The junction differs from germline at one of its ends, possibly a read error. The chain couples TRBV11-2 to TRBJ2-7; tentative D call: TRBD2 (6 bases). The germline CDR1 and CDR2 sequences are SGHAT and FQNNGV. This CDR3 contains 15 residues. The CDR3 region has the DNA TGTGCCAGCAGCTCGTCGACCCTGCGGGGTTACGAGCAGTGCTTC. It yields the protein CASSSSTLRGYEQCF. Drawing the rest from reference TRBV11-2 and TRBJ2-7, the complete variable domain is EAGVAQSPRYKIIEKRQSVAFWCNPISGHATLYWYQQILGQGPKLLIQFQNNGVVDDSQLPKDRFSAERLKGVDSTLKIQPAKLEDSAVYLCASSSSTLRGYEQCFGPGTRLTVT.

In this sample, this clonotype turned up many times. The chain combines TRBV11-3 with TRBJ2-5, with D perhaps TRBD1 or TRBD2 (5 bases each). This CDR3 is built from 14 residues. V was clipped by 1 base and J by 4 bases, with 10 bases between them. The germline V gene has CDR1 SGHNT and CDR2 YENEEA. The CDR3 coding sequence is TGTGCCAGCAGCTTAGCCGGGGCCGGAGAGACCCAGTACTTC. Its translation is CASSLAGAGETQYF.

The chain couples TRBV19 to TRBJ2-1, with D uncertain. Trimming took 6 bases from V and 9 from J, leaving 15 bases between them. The CDR3 sequence is 13 residues long. Germline CDR1 is LNHDA and CDR2 is SQIVND (reference sequence). CDR3 DNA: TGTGCCAGTAGCAGCCGGTCGGCGCTTGAGCAGTTCTTC. It translates to CASSSRSALEQFF. The full variable domain, in which reference TRBV19 and TRBJ2-1 provide the parts outside the CDR3, is DGGITQSPKYLFRKEGQNVTLSCEQNLNHDAMYWYRQDPGQGLRLIYYSQIVNDFQKGDIAEGYSVSREKKESFPLTVTSAQKNPTAFYLCASSSRSALEQFFGPGTRLTVL.

This clonotype came up many times. V gene TRBV7-9 combines with J gene TRBJ2-1; D not resolved. The germline gives CDR1 SEHNR, CDR2 FQNEAQ (reference sequence). V was trimmed by 5 bases and J by 5 bases, leaving 7 bases between them. The CDR3 extends over 12 amino acids. The chain's CDR3 is CASSLQDNEQFF. The CDR3 DNA reads as TGTGCCAGCAGCCTTCAGGACAATGAGCAGTTCTTC.

There are a few counts of this clonotype. This sequence joins TRBV11-2 and TRBJ2-1, with TRBD2 identical over 8 bases. The CDR3 runs 12 residues. CDR1 is SGHAT and CDR2 is FQNNGV in the germline V gene. Germline trimming cut 2 bases from V and 12 bases from J; bases unmatched to any gene: 3. CDR3 region: CASSLSGGTQFF. The CDR3 DNA reads TGTGCCAGCAGCTTATCGGGGGGGACGCAGTTCTTC.